This is a list of T cell receptor beta chains from one sample in a study of T-cell memory formation after mild COVID-19. One entry per CDR3 protein results from TCRdb running MiXCR on the 5' RACE reads. The profile shows almost 550,000 distinct CDR3 sequences, around 21% of them singletons. The sequencing input was PBMCs or a T cell subset sorted from them (not recorded which). The receptors here all came from an adult woman who had mild COVID-19 (a few samples of this study predate the infection). Cell type and time point are not known. Each CDR3 is given with its conserved first and last residue. The order of the fields is CDR3 protein, CDR3 DNA, CDR3 length, D gene, J gene, V gene, clone size. A D gene is named only where the DNA matches it firmly. Where a row states a size, it is once, few, many or the class of an expanded clone; other rows omit it.

CASSLAGGAFGELFF TGCGCCAGCAGCTTGGCCGGGGGGGCCTTTGGGGAGCTGTTTTTT 15 TRBD2 TRBJ2-2 TRBV5-1 few
CSASLTDTQYF TGCAGTGCTAGCCTGACAGATACGCAGTATTTT 11 . TRBJ2-3 TRBV20-1 few
CASSMGSQETQYF TGTGCCAGTAGTATGGGTAGCCAAGAGACCCAGTACTTC 13 . TRBJ2-5 TRBV19 few
CSVWGRGLLTEAFF TGCAGCGTTTGGGGTCGGGGCCTTCTCACTGAAGCTTTCTTT 14 . TRBJ1-1 TRBV29-1 few
CASSLQRLGANEQFF TGTGCCAGCAGTTTACAGAGACTAGGGGCCAATGAGCAGTTCTTC 15 . TRBJ2-1 TRBV12-3/TRBV12-4 many
CASSKSSGANVLTF TGTGCCAGCAGTAAGAGCTCTGGGGCCAACGTCCTGACTTTC 14 . TRBJ2-6 TRBV7-9 .
CASSLGPDRNTEAFF TGTGCCAGCAGCTTAGGGCCGGACAGGAACACTGAAGCTTTCTTT 15 . TRBJ1-1 TRBV7-9 few
CASSATGLGPYNEQFF TGTGCCAGCAGCGCAACTGGCCTCGGGCCTTACAATGAGCAGTTCTTC 16 . TRBJ2-1 TRBV3-1 many
CASSQSGGWNQPQHF TGTGCCAGCAGCCAATCGGGGGGCTGGAATCAGCCCCAGCATTTT 15 . TRBJ1-5 TRBV16 .
CSVGSSPGNTIYF TGCAGCGTTGGGTCCAGCCCTGGAAACACCATATATTTT 13 . TRBJ1-3 TRBV29-1 .
CASRRHTSGDSSYEQYF TGTGCCAGCAGGCGCCATACTAGCGGGGATAGCTCCTACGAGCAGTACTTC 17 TRBD2 TRBJ2-7 TRBV27 .
CASSLGESRETQYF TGTGCCAGCAGCTTAGGGGAATCCAGAGAGACCCAGTACTTC 14 . TRBJ2-5 TRBV7-8 few
CASSFQGVSGYTF TGTGCCAGCAGTTTCCAGGGGGTTAGTGGCTACACCTTC 13 TRBD1 TRBJ1-2 TRBV27 .
CASSEEGVGTDTQYF TGTGCCAGCAGCGAAGAGGGGGTAGGCACAGATACGCAGTATTTT 15 . TRBJ2-3 TRBV25-1 .
CASSSGDRYFMNTEAFF TGCGCCAGCAGTTCGGGGGACAGGTATTTTATGAACACTGAAGCTTTCTTT 17 TRBD1 TRBJ1-1 TRBV5-1 .
CSASTGGATYPDTQYF TGCAGTGCCTCGACGGGTGGGGCTACCTATCCAGATACGCAGTATTTT 16 . TRBJ2-3 TRBV20-1 few
CASSLAPGLAGGEDTQYF TGCGCCAGCAGCTTGGCCCCGGGACTAGCGGGGGGAGAGGATACGCAGTATTTT 18 TRBD2 TRBJ2-3 TRBV5-1 .
CATSPPGGFNQPQHF TGTGCCACCAGCCCCCCAGGGGGTTTCAATCAGCCCCAGCATTTT 15 TRBD1 TRBJ1-5 TRBV24-1 few
CASSPSGRAYNEQFF TGTGCCAGCAGCCCAAGCGGGAGGGCGTACAATGAGCAGTTCTTC 15 TRBD2 TRBJ2-1 TRBV7-2 many
CASSRGDVGNQPQHF TGTGCCAGCAGCCGAGGGGATGTCGGCAATCAGCCCCAGCATTTT 15 . TRBJ1-5 TRBV2 once
CASSFQGRRTEAFF TGTGCCAGCAGCTTTCAGGGGAGGAGGACTGAAGCTTTCTTT 14 . TRBJ1-1 TRBV7-2 .
CASSRVGGYEQYF TGTGCCAGCAGCAGGGTGGGAGGCTACGAGCAGTACTTC 13 . TRBJ2-7 TRBV7-9 many
CSVGGRVTDTQYF TGCAGCGTGGGAGGCAGGGTAACAGATACGCAGTATTTT 13 . TRBJ2-3 TRBV29-1 .
CASSIIPQSYEQYF TGTGCCAGTAGTATAATCCCCCAGTCCTACGAGCAGTACTTC 14 . TRBJ2-7 TRBV19 .
CASSQGQQDYEQYF TGCGCCAGCAGCCAAGGGCAGCAGGACTACGAGCAGTACTTC 14 . TRBJ2-7 TRBV4-3 .
CASSESGNQETQYF TGTGCCAGCAGCGAATCAGGGAATCAAGAGACCCAGTACTTC 14 . TRBJ2-5 TRBV9 once
CASSLAPGTEKLFF TGCGCCAGCAGCTTGGCACCAGGGACAGAAAAACTGTTTTTT 14 . TRBJ1-4 TRBV5-1 few
CASSRLTSGSYEQYF TGTGCCAGCAGTCGCTTGACTAGCGGGTCCTACGAGCAGTACTTC 15 TRBD2 TRBJ2-7 TRBV14 .
CASSRSGNQPQHF TGTGCCAGCAGCCGCAGCGGTAATCAGCCCCAGCATTTT 13 . TRBJ1-5 TRBV25-1 .